By share of the sample, the clone carrying this TCR beta chain is medium-sized. After removal of 3 bases from V and 6 bases from J, the junction contained 2 bases not matched to a gene. The CDR3 is 12 amino acids. Germline V CDR1 and CDR2: SEHNR, FQNEAQ (reference sequence). TCRdb keeps only in-frame clones here, not all; method: immunoSEQ multiplex PCR. This table has 6,500 to 7,500 clones, 30% appearing once. This sample was taken from a study of graft-versus-host responses after intestinal transplantation. The TCR sequence derives from a human patient who was an organ donor for intestinal transplantation. This sample comprised alloreactive CD4+ T cells from a mixed lymphocyte reaction culture, obtained before transplantation. Specified subset: CFSE-low proliferating T cells sorted from approximately six-day pre-transplant mixed lymphocyte reaction (GvH or HvG direction). This chain links TRBV7-9 with TRBJ2-7; 7 bases align to TRBD1. This CDR3 reads CASSFPGGEQYF. CDR3 sequence (DNA): TGTGCCAGCAGCTTCCCAGGGGGCGAGCAGTACTTC.